This TCR beta chain appears in the sequencing data of a study of regulatory and conventional T cells in RAG deficiency. Whole-study results and caveats: Patient subsets had shorter CDR3s; Omenn Treg-Tconv overlap exceeded 85%.

The data were produced by immunoSEQ multiplex PCR, yet TCRdb's version contains in-frame clones alone and is incomplete. The sample contains almost 35,000 clones, about 78% of which appear only once. Genomic DNA came from blood conventional CD4+ T cells gated CD25-low CD127-high. The CDR3 sequence is 16 residues long. The germline CDR1 and CDR2 sequences are SGHRS and YFSETQ. V was shortened by 0 bases and J by 2 bases, with 13 bases between the two germline ends. Note on this clone: No antigen is known for it.

This sample also belongs to another study, concerning regulatory T cells. That work adds: The primer mix had 52 TRBV and 13 TRBJ primers. Skewed V and J usage and few unique V-J pairs marked patient repertoires, most in Tregs.

The chain has TRBV5-1 and TRBJ2-3; D is perhaps TRBD2 (7 bases). The sequence came from a human donor in good health. Specimen: CD4+ effector T cells sorted from blood. The CDR3 region has the DNA TGCGCCAGCAGCTTGGACTTAGGGGGGGCCACAGATACGCAGTATTTT. This encodes CASSLDLGGATDTQYF.